This TCR beta chain was observed in a study of identical twins. General study points: Fewer insertions were carried by abundant cord blood beta clonotypes, but none was seen in memory repertoires. The study found excess low generation probability among twin-shared out-of-frame alpha sequences.

TCRdb itself ran the 5' RACE reads through MiXCR, one entry per CDR3 protein. Of 1.5 million to 2 million distinct CDR3 sequences in the sample, less than 40% were seen once. Concerning this clonotype: No antigen is known for it.

Germline V CDR1 and CDR2: SGHAT, FQNNGV. With 2 bases clipped from V and 2 bases from J, the junction kept 6 bases outside the gene matches. The CDR3 spans 16 residues. V usage is TRBV11-2 and J usage is TRBJ2-3; 8 bases are a match to TRBD1. The specimen sequenced was cord blood. The TCR originated in a newborn girl in good health. CDR3 in amino acids: CASSLRRDRHTDTQYF. The CDR3 coding sequence is TGTGCCAGCAGCTTACGTAGGGACAGGCACACAGATACGCAGTATTTT.